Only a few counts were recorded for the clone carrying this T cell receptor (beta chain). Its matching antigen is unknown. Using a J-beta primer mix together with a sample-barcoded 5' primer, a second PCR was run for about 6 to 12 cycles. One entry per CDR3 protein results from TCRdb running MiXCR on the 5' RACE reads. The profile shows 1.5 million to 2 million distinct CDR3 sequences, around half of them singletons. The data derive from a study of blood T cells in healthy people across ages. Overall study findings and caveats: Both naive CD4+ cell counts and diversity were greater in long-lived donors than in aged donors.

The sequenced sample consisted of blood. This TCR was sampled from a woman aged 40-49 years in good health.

The CDR3 loop reads CASSFDSTRTETQYF. The CDR3 nucleotides are TGTGCCAGCAGCTTCGACTCGACTAGAACGGAGACCCAGTACTTC. The chain combines TRBV7-2 with TRBJ2-5; perhaps TRBD2 as D (6 bases). The CDR3 runs 15 residues. The V and J ends lost 3 bases and 5 bases respectively, with 16 bases between them. Per the germline V gene, CDR1 is SGHTA and CDR2 is FQGNSA. Drawing the rest from reference TRBV7-2 and TRBJ2-5, the complete variable domain is GAGVSQSPSNKVTEKGKDVELRCDPISGHTALYWYRQSLGQGLEFLIYFQGNSAPDKSGLPSDRFSAERTGGSVSTLTIQRTQQEDSAVYLCASSFDSTRTETQYFGPGTRLLVL.